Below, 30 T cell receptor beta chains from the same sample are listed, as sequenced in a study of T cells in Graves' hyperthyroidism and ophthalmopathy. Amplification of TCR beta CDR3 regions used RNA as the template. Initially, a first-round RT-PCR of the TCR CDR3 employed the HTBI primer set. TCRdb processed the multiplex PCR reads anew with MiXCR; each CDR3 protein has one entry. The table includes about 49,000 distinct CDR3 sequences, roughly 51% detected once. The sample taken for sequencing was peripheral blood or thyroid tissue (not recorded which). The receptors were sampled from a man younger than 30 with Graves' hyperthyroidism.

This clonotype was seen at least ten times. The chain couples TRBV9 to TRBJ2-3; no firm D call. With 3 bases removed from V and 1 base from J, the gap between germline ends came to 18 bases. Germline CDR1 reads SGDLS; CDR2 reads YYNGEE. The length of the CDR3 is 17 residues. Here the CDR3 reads CASSEIKLTDGTDTQYF. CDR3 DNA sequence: TGTGCCAGCAGCGAGATCAAGTTGACGGACGGCACAGATACGCAGTATTTT. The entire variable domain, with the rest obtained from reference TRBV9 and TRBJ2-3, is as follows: DSGVTQTPKHLITATGQRVTLRCSPRSGDLSVYWYQQSLDQGLQFLIQYYNGEERAKGNILERFSAQQFPDLHSELNLSSLELGDSALYFCASSEIKLTDGTDTQYFGPGTRLTVL.

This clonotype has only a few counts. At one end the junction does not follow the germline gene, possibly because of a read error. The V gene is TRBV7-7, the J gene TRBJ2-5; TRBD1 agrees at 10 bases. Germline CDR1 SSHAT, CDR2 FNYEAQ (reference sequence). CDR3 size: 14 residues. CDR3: CASSLGTGVETQYF. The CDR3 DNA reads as TGTGCTAGCAGCTTAGGGACAGGGGTAGAGACCCAGTACTTC.

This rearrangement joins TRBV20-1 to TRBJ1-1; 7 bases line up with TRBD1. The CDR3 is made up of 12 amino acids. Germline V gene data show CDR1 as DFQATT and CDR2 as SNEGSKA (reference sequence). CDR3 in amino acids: CTAPKTGSEAFF. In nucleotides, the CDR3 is TGCACAGCGCCGAAGACAGGGTCTGAAGCTTTCTTT.

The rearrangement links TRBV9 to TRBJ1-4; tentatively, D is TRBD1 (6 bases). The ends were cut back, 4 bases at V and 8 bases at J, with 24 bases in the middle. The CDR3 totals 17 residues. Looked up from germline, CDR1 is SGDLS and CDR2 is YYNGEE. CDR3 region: CASSSPAGAGREEKLFF. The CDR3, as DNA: TGTGCCAGCAGCTCCCCAGCGGGGGCAGGGAGAGAGGAAAAACTGTTTTTT.

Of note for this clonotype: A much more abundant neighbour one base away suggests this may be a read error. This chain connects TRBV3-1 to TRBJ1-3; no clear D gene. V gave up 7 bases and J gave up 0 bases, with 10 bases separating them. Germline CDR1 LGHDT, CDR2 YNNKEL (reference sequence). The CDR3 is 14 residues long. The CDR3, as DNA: TGTGCCAGCAACCGCTTGGGCTCTGGAAACACCATATATTTT. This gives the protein CASNRLGSGNTIYF.

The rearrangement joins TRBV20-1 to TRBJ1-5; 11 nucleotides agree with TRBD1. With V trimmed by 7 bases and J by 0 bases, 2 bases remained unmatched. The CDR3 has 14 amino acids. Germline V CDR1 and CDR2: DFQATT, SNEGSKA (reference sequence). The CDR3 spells CSVGTGGSNQPQHF. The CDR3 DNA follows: TGCAGTGTCGGGACAGGGGGTAGCAATCAGCCCCAGCATTTT.

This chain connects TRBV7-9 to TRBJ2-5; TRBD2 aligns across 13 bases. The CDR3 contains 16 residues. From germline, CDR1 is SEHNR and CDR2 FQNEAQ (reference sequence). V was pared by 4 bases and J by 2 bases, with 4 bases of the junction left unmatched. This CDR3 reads CASSSPGLAGQETQYF. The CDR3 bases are TGTGCCAGCAGCTCCCCGGGACTAGCGGGACAAGAGACCCAGTACTTC.

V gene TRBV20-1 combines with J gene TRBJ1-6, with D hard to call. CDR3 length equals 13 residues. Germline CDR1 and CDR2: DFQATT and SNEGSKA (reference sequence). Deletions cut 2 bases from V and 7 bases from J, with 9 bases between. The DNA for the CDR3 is TGCAGTGCTAGACGATTGGGGAATTCACCCCTCCACTTT. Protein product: CSARRLGNSPLHF.

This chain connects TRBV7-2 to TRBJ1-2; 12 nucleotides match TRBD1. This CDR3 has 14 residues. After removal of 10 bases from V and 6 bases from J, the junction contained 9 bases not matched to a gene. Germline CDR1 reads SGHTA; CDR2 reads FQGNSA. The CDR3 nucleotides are TGTGCCACCACCGGGACAGGGGGCGAAGATGGCTACACCTTC. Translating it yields CATTGTGGEDGYTF.

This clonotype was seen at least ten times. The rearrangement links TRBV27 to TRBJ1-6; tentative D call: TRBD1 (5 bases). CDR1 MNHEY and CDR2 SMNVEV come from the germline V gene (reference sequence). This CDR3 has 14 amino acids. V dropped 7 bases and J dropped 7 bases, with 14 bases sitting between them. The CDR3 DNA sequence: TGTGCCAGCAAATCGGGACTTTCGAATTCACCCCTCCACTTT. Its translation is CASKSGLSNSPLHF.

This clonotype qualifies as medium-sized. The CDR3 loop reads CSAQAGGWQETQYF. The CDR3 DNA reads as TGCAGCGCTCAAGCGGGAGGGTGGCAAGAGACCCAGTACTTC. The chain couples TRBV29-1 to TRBJ2-5; 10 nucleotides align to TRBD2. Losses at the gene ends were 7 bases for V and 2 bases for J; bases not matched to a gene: 7. The CDR3 has 14 amino acids. CDR1 is SQVTM, CDR2 ANQGSEA, per germline.

The DNA of the CDR3 is TGTGCCAGCAGTAGCGGGAGTACGAATACGCAGTATTTT. It encodes CASSSGSTNTQYF. The genes are TRBV6-5 and TRBJ2-3; 8 bases agree with TRBD2. Germline CDR1 and CDR2: MNHEY and SVGAGI. The V segment lost 5 bases and the J segment 7 bases; nucleotides outside the gene matches: 5. This CDR3 region has 13 residues.

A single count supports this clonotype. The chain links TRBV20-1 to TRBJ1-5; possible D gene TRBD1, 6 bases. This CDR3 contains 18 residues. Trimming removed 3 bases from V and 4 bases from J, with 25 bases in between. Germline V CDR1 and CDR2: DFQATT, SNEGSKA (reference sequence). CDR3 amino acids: CSASLGSGDRTANQPQHF. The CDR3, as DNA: TGCAGTGCTAGTCTCGGCAGCGGGGATCGGACAGCAAATCAGCCCCAGCATTTT.

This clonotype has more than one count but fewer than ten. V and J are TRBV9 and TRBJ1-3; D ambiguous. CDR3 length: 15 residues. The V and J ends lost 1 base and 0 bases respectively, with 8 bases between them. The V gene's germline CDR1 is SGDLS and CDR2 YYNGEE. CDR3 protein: CASSVTESSGNTIYF. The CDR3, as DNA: TGTGCCAGCAGCGTAACAGAGAGCTCTGGAAACACCATATATTTT.

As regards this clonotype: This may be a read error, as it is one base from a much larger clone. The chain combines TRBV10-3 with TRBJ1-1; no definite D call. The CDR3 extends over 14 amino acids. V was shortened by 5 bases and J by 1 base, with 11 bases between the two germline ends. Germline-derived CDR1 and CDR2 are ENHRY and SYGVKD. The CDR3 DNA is TGTGCCATCAGTACGAGGCTGGGGAACACTGAAGCTTTCTTT. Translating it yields CAISTRLGNTEAFF.

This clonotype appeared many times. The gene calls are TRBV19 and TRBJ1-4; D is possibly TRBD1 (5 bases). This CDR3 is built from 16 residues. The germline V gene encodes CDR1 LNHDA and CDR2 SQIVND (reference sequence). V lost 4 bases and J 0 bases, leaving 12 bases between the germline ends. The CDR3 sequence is CASSSYPGATNEKLFF. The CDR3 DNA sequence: TGTGCCAGTAGTAGCTACCCGGGGGCAACTAATGAAAAACTGTTTTTT. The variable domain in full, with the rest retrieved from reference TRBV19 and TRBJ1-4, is DGGITQSPKYLFRKEGQNVTLSCEQNLNHDAMYWYRQDPGQGLRLIYYSQIVNDFQKGDIAEGYSVSREKKESFPLTVTSAQKNPTAFYLCASSSYPGATNEKLFFGSGTQLSVL.

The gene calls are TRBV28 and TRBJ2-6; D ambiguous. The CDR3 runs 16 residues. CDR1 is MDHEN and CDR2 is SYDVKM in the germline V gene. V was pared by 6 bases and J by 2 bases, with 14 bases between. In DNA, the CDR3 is TGTGCCAGCAGCGTAGCTTCCCCCCCTGGGGCCAACGTCCTGACTTTC. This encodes CASSVASPPGANVLTF.

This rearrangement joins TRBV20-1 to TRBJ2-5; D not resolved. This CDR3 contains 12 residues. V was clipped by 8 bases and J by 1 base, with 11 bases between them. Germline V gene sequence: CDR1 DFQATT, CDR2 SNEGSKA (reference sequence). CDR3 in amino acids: CSSWVVQETQYF. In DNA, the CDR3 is TGCAGTTCGTGGGTGGTCCAAGAGACCCAGTACTTC.

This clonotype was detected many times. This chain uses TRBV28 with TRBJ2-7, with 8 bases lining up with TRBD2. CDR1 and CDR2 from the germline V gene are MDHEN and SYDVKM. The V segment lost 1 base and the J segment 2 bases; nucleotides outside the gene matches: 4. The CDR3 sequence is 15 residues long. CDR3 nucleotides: TGTGCCAGCAGTTTATCTAGCGGGTACCCCTACGAGCAGTACTTC. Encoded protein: CASSLSSGYPYEQYF.

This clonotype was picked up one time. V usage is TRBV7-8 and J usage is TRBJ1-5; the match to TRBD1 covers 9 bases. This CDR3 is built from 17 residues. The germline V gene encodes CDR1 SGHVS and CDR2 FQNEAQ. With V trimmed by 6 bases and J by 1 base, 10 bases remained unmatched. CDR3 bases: TGTGCCAGCAGTTCCGGGACAGGGACTTACAGCAATCAGCCCCAGCATTTT. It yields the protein CASSSGTGTYSNQPQHF.

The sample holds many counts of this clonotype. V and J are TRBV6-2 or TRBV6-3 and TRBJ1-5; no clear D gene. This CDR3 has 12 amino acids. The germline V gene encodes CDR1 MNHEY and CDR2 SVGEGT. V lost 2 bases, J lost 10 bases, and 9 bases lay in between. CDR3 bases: TGTGCCAGCAGTTACCCTCGGAGTCCCCAGCATTTT. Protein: CASSYPRSPQHF.

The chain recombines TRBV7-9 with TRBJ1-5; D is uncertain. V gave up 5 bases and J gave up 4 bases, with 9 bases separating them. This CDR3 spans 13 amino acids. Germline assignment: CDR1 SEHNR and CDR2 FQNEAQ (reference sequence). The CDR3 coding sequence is TGTGCCAGCAGCGGTCCGATGAATCAGCCCCAGCATTTT. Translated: CASSGPMNQPQHF.

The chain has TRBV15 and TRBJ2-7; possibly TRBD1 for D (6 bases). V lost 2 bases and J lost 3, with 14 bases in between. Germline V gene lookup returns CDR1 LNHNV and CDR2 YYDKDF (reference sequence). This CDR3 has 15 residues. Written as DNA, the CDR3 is TGTGCCACCAGCAGAACCCAGACAGGTAGCTACGAGCAGTACTTC. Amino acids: CATSRTQTGSYEQYF.

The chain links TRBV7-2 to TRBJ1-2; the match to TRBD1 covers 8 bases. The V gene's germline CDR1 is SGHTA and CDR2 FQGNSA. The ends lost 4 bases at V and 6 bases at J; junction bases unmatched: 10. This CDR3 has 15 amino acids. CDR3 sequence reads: CASSSPRTGTDGYTF. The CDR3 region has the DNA TGTGCCAGCAGCTCGCCACGGACAGGGACTGATGGCTACACCTTC.

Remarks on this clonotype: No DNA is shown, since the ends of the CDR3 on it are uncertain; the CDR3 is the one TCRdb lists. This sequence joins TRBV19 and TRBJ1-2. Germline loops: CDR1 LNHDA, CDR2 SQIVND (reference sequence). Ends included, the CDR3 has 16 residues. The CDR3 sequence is CASSTSRRSAIYGCTF.

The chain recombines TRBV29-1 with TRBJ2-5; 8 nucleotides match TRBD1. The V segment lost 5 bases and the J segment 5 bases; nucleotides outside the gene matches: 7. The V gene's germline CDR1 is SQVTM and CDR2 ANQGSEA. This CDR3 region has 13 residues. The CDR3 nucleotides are TGCAGCGTTTCTCAGGGGGCGGGGGAGACCCAGTACTTC. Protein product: CSVSQGAGETQYF.

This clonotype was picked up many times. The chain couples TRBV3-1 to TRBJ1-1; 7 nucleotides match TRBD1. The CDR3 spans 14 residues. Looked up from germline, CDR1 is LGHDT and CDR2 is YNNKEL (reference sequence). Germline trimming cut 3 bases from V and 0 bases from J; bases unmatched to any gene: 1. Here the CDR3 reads CASSQGQLNTEAFF. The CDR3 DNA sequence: TGTGCCAGCAGCCAGGGACAGCTGAACACTGAAGCTTTCTTT. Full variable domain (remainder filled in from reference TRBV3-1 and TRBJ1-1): DTAVSQTPKYLVTQMGNDKSIKCEQNLGHDTMYWYKQDSKKFLKIMFSYNNKELIINETVPNRFSPKSPDKAHLNLHINSLELGDSAVYFCASSQGQLNTEAFFGQGTRLTVV.

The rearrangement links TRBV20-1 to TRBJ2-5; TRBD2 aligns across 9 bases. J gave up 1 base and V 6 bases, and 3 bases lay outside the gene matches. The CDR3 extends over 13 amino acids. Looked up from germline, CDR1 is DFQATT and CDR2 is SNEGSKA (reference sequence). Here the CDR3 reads CSATSGPQETQYF. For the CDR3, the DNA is TGCAGTGCCACTAGCGGGCCCCAAGAGACCCAGTACTTC.

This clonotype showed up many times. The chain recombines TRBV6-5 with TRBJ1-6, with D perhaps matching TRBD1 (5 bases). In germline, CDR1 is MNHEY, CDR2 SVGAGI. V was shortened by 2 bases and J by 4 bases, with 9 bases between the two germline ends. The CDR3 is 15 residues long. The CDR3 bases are TGTGCCAGCAGTTACCGGGACCCTTATAATTCACCCCTCCACTTT. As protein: CASSYRDPYNSPLHF.

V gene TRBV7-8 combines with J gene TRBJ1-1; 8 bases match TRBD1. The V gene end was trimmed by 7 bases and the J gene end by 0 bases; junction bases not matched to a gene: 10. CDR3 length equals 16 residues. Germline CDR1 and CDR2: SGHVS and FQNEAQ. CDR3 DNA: TGTGCCAGCAATGGGGGGGCAGGGGGCATGAACACTGAAGCTTTCTTT. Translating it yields CASNGGAGGMNTEAFF.